The source of this T cell receptor beta chain is a study of blood T cells in healthy people across ages. Study overall: Researchers report that template switching captured about one barcoded beta molecule per two T cells.

With each sample, at least 6 micrograms of total RNA were extracted. The study's findings and limits: Older individuals had lower TCR beta diversity per million T cells (the decline was roughly linear).

Regarding this clonotype: Antigen unknown.

The CDR3 loop spans 13 amino acids. Germline V gene data show CDR1 as DFQATT and CDR2 as SNEGSKA (reference sequence). V lost 4 bases and J 2 bases, leaving 12 bases between the germline ends. Using a J-beta primer mix together with a sample-barcoded 5' primer, a second PCR was run for roughly 6 to 12 cycles. A 12-random-nucleotide template-switch adaptor tagged each cDNA molecule. Via MiXCR, TCRdb re-called the 5' RACE reads, giving one row per CDR3 protein. The sample lists some 1,800,000 distinct CDR3 sequences; roughly 43% were seen once. The chain has TRBV20-1 and TRBJ2-7; D is unresolved. The TCR comes from a human donor in good health. Sequenced sample: blood. The CDR3 spells CSATLDDTYEQYF. The CDR3 DNA is TGCAGTGCTACCCTGGACGATACCTACGAGCAGTACTTC.